What follows is one T cell receptor (beta chain) and its context. What it binds is not known. The source of the sample is a study of cytomegalovirus exposure and HLA in healthy donors. General study points: Immune exposure information available was restricted to CMV serostatus.

Use of 60 Vbeta and 13 Jbeta primers characterized the PCR. Some clones are missing from TCRdb's copy, which holds only in-frame ones; the method was immunoSEQ multiplex PCR. The sample shows about 90,000 clones, less than 75% of them seen only once. This sequence was found in a man aged 25-40 years in good health and CMV-seronegative. The sequenced sample consisted of PBMCs.

CDR3 bases: TGTGCCAGCAGTGACTTTGGTAGCGGGGTCTCCTACGAGCAGTACTTC. Its translation is CASSDFGSGVSYEQYF. The V and J genes are TRBV27 and TRBJ2-7; 8 bases line up with TRBD2. The CDR3 is 16 amino acids. With V trimmed by 5 bases and J by 0 bases, 9 bases remained unmatched. Germline CDR1 MNHEY, CDR2 SMNVEV (reference sequence).